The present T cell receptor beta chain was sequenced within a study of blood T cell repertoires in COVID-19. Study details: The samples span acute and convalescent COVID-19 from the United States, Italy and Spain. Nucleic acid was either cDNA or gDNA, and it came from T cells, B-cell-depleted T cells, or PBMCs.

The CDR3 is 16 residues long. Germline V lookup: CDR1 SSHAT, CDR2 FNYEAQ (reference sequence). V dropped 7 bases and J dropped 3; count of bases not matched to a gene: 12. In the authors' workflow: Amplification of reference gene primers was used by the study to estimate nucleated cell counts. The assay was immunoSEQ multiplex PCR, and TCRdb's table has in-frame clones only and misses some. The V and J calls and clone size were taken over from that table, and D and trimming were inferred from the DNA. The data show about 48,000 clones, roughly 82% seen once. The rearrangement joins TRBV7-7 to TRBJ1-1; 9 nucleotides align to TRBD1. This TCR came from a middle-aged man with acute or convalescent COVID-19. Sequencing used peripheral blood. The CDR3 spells CASKPLQGALDTEAFF. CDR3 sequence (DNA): TGTGCCAGCAAGCCACTACAGGGGGCTTTGGACACTGAAGCTTTCTTT.